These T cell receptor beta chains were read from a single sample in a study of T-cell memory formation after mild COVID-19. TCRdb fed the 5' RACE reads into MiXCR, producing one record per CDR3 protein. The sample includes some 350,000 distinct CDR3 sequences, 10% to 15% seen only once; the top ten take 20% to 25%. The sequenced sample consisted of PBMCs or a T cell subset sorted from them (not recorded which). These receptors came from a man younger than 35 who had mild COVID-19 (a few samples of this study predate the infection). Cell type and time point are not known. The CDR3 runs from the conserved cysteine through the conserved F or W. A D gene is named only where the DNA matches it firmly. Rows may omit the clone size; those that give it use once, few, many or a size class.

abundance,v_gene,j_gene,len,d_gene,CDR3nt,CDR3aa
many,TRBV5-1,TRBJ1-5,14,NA,TGCGCCAGCAGCCTTCTGGGGGCCGGTCAGCCCCAGCATTTT,CASSLLGAGQPQHF
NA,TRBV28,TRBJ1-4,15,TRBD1,TGTGCCAGCAGATCACAGGGGGGAACTAATGAAAAACTGTTTTTT,CASRSQGGTNEKLFF
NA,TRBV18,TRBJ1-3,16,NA,TGTGCCAGCTCACCATATCCTGGGGCCTCTGGAAACACCATATATTTT,CASSPYPGASGNTIYF
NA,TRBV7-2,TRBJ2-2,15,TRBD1,TGTGCCAGCAGCTTCAACCGGGACAGCACCGGGGAGCTGTTTTTT,CASSFNRDSTGELFF
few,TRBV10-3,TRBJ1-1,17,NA,TGTGCCATCAGTGAAAGGAAGGAGAGCCTGGGGAACACTGAAGCTTTCTTT,CAISERKESLGNTEAFF
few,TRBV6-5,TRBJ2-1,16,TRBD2,TGTGCCAGCAGTTACAGCGGGGGGATGTCCTACAATGAGCAGTTCTTC,CASSYSGGMSYNEQFF
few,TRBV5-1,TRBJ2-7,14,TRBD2,TGCGCCAGCAACACGGGGGGAGGGACCTACGAGCAGTACTTC,CASNTGGGTYEQYF
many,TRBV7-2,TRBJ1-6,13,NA,TGTGCCAGCAGCTTAGCGCAGAATTCACCCCTCCACTTT,CASSLAQNSPLHF
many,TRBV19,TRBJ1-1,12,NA,TGTGCCAGCAGGAGGGGGGGCACTGAAGCTTTCTTT,CASRRGGTEAFF
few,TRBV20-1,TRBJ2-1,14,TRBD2,TGCAGTGCGGGTAGGACTAGCCCCTACAATGAGCAGTTCTTC,CSAGRTSPYNEQFF
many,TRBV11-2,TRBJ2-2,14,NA,TGTGCCAGCAGCTTAGATCTCGCCACCGGGGAGCTGTTTTTT,CASSLDLATGELFF
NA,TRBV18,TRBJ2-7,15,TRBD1,TGTGCCAGCTCACCAGGGACAGGCGAATCCTACGAGCAGTACTTC,CASSPGTGESYEQYF
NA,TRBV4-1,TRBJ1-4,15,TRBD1,TGCGCCAGCAGCCAAGTCTCGACAGGGCTTGAAAAACTGTTTTTT,CASSQVSTGLEKLFF
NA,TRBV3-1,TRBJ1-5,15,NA,TGTGCCAGCAGCCAAGATTCTGGCTACAATCAGCCCCAGCATTTT,CASSQDSGYNQPQHF
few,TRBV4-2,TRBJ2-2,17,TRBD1,TGTGCCAGCAGCCCTTGGGGTGAGGGGGCCGGTACCGGGGAGCTGTTTTTT,CASSPWGEGAGTGELFF
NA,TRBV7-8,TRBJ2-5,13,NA,TGTGCCAGCAGCTTAGAGATACAAGAGACCCAGTACTTC,CASSLEIQETQYF
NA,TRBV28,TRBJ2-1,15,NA,TGTGCCAGCAGTTCTGGGGACTTAGTCTACAATGAGCAGTTCTTC,CASSSGDLVYNEQFF
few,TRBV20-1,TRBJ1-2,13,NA,TGCAGTGCTCGAGTGGGGCGCGGCTATGGCTACACCTTC,CSARVGRGYGYTF
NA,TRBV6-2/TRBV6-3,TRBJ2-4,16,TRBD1,TGTGCCAGCAGTCCCGTAGACAGGGTGGTCAAAAACATTCAGTACTTC,CASSPVDRVVKNIQYF
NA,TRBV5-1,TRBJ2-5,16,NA,TGCGCCAGCAGCGCCCGGGGCAGAGCGCCTCAAGAGACCCAGTACTTC,CASSARGRAPQETQYF
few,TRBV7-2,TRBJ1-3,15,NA,TGTGCCAGCAGCCCATGGTCTGGGACTGGAAACACCATATATTTT,CASSPWSGTGNTIYF